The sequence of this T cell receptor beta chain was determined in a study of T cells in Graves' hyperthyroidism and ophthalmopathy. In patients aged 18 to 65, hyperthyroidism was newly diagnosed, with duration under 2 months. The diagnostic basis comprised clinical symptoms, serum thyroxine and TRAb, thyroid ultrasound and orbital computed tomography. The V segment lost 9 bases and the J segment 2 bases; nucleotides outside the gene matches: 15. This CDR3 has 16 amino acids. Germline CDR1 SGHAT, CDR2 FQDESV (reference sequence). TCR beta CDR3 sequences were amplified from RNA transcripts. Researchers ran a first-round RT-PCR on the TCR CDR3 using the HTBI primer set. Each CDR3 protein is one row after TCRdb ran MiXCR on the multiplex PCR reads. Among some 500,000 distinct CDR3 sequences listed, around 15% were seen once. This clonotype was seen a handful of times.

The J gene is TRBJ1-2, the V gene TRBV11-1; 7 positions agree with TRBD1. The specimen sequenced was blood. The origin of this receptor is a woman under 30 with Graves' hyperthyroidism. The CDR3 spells CASSLSRDRINYGYTF. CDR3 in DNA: TGTGCCAGTAGTCTAAGCCGGGACAGAATAAACTATGGCTACACCTTC.